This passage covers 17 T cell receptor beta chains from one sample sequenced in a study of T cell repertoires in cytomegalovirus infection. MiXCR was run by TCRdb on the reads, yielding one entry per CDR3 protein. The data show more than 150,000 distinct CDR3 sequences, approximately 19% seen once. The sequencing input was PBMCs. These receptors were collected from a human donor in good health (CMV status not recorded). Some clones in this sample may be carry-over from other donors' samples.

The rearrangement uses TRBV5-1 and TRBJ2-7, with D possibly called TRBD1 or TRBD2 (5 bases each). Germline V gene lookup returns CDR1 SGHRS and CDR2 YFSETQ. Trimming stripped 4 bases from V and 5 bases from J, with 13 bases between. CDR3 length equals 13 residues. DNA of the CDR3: TGCGCCAGCAGCCTGGGATTGGGGGACGAGCAGTACTTC. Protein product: CASSLGLGDEQYF.

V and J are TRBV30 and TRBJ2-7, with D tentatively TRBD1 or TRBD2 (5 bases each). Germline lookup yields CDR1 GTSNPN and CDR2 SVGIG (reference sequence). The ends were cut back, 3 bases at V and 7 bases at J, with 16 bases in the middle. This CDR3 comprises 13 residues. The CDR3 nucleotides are TGTGCCTGGAGCGGGGCGGCGGCTTTAGAGCAGTACTTC. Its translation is CAWSGAAALEQYF. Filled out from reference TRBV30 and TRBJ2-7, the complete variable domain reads SQTIHQWPATLVQPVGSPLSLECTVEGTSNPNLYWYRQAAGRGLQLLFYSVGIGQISSEVPQNLSASRPQDRQFILSSKKLLLSDSGFYLCAWSGAAALEQYFGPGTRLTVT.

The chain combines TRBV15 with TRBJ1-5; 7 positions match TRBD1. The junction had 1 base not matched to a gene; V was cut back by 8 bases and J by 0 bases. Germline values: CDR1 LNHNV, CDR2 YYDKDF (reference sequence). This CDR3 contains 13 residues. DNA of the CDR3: TGTGCCACCGGACAGGTTAGCAATCAGCCCCAGCATTTT. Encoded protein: CATGQVSNQPQHF.

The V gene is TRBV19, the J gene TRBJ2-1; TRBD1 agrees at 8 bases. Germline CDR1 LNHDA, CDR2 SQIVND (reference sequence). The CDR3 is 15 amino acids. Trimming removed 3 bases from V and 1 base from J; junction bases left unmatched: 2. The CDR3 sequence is CASSIDRGSYNEQFF. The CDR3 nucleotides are TGTGCCAGTAGTATTGACAGGGGATCCTACAATGAGCAGTTCTTC.

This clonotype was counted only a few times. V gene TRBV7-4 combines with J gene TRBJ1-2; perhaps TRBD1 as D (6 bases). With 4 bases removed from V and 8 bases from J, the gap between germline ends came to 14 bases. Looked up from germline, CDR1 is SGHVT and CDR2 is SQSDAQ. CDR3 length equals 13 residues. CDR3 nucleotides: TGTGCCAGCAGCTACCCCACAGGGACCGGCTACACCTTC. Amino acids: CASSYPTGTGYTF.

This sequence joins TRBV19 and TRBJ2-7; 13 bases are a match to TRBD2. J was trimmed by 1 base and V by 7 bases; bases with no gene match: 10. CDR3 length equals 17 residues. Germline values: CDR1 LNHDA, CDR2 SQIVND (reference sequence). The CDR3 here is CASIVPTSGRSSYEQYF. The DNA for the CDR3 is TGTGCCAGTATTGTTCCGACTAGCGGGAGGTCATCCTACGAGCAGTACTTC. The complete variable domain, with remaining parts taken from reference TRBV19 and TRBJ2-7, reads DGGITQSPKYLFRKEGQNVTLSCEQNLNHDAMYWYRQDPGQGLRLIYYSQIVNDFQKGDIAEGYSVSREKKESFPLTVTSAQKNPTAFYLCASIVPTSGRSSYEQYFGPGTRLTVT.

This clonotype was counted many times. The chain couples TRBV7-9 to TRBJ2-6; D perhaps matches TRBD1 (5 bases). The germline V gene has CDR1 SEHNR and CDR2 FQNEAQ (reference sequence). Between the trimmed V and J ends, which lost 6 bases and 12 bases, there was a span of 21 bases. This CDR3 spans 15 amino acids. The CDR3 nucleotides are TGTGCCAGCAGTCCCCCAACAGGACCGGAGAGCGTCCTGACTTTC. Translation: CASSPPTGPESVLTF.

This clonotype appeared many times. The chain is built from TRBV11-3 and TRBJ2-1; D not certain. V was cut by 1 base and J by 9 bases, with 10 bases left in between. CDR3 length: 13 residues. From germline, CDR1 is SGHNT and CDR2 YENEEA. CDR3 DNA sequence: TGTGCCAGCAGCTTAGGCCCCCTGGGTGAGCAGTTCTTC. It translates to CASSLGPLGEQFF. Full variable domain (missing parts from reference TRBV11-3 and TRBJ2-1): EAGVVQSPRYKIIEKKQPVAFWCNPISGHNTLYWYLQNLGQGPELLIRYENEEAVDDSQLPKDRFSAERLKGVDSTLKIQPAELGDSAVYLCASSLGPLGEQFFGPGTRLTVL.

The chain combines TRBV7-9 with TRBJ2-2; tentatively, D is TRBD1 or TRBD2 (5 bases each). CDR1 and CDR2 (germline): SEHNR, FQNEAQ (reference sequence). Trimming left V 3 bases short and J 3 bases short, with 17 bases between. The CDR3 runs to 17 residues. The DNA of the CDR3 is TGTGCCAGCAGCTTCAGAAGGTCTCCGGGGCACACCGGGGAGCTGTTTTTT. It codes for CASSFRRSPGHTGELFF.

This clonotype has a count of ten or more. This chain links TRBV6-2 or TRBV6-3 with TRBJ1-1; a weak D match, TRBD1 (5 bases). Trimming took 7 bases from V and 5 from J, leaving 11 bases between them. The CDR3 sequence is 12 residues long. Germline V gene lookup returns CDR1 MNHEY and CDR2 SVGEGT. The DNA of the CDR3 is TGTGCCAGCAAAAGGGGAGAGACTGAAGCTTTCTTT. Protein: CASKRGETEAFF.

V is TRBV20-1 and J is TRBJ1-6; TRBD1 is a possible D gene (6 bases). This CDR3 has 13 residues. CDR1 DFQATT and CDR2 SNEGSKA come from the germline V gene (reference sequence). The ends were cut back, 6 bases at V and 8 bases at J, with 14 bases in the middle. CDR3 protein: CSARDRQDSPLHF. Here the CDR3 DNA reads TGCAGTGCCAGGGACCGACAGGATTCACCCCTCCACTTT.

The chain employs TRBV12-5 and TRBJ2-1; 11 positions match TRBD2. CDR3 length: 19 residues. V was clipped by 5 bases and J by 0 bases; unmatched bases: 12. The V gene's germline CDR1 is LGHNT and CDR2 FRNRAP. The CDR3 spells CASGAAPGLAETSYNEQFF. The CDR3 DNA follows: TGTGCTAGTGGTGCAGCACCGGGACTAGCGGAAACCTCCTACAATGAGCAGTTCTTC.

The CDR3 nucleotides read TGTGCCAGCAGCTTTAGGGACAATGAGCAGTTCTTC. Protein sequence: CASSFRDNEQFF. This chain connects TRBV7-9 to TRBJ2-1; D call uncertain. The CDR3 extends over 12 amino acids. Germline CDR1 is SEHNR and CDR2 is FQNEAQ (reference sequence). V was shortened by 3 bases and J by 5 bases, with 5 bases between the two germline ends. Supplemented by reference TRBV7-9 and TRBJ2-1, the full variable domain reads DTGVSQNPRHKITKRGQNVTFRCDPISEHNRLYWYRQTLGQGPEFLTYFQNEAQLEKSRLLSDRFSAERPKGSFSTLEIQRTEQGDSAMYLCASSFRDNEQFFGPGTRLTVL.

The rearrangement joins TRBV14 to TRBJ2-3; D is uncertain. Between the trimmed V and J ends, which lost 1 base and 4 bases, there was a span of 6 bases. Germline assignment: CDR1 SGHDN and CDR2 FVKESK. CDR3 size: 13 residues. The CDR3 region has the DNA TGTGCCAGCAGCCAAGGGGGATCAGATACGCAGTATTTT. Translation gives CASSQGGSDTQYF.

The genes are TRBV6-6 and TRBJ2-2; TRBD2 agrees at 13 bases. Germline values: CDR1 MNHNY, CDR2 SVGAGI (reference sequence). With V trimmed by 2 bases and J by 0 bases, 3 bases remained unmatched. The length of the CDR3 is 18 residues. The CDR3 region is CASSYGLAGATNTGELFF. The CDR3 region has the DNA TGTGCCAGCAGTTACGGACTAGCGGGAGCGACGAACACCGGGGAGCTGTTTTTT.

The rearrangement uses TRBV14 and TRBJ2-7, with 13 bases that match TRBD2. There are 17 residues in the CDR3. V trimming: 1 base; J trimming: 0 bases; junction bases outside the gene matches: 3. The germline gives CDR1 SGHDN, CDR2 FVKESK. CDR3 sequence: CASSQVGLAGISYEQYF. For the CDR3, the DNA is TGTGCCAGCAGCCAAGTGGGACTAGCGGGAATCTCCTACGAGCAGTACTTC.

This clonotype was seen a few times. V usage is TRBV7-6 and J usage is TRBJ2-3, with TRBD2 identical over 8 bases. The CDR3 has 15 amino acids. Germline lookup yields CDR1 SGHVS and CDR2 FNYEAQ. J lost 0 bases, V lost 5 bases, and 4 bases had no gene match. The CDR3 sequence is CASSTSGGSTDTQYF. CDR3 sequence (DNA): TGTGCCAGCAGCACCAGCGGGGGAAGCACAGATACGCAGTATTTT.